Listed here are 28 T cell receptor beta chains from one sample, sequenced in a study of blood T cell repertoires in COVID-19. Profiling relied on immunoSEQ multiplex PCR, and the TCRdb table lists in-frame clones only, not all of them. The sample contains tens of thousands of clones, roughly 90% of which appear only once. Sequenced material: peripheral blood. Receptors originate from a man in his fifties with acute or convalescent COVID-19.

The CDR3 DNA reads as TGTGCCAGCTCACCACTCCAGACAGGCGGCTACACCTTC. Translated: CASSPLQTGGYTF. The chain uses TRBV18 and TRBJ1-2; the D gene is possibly TRBD1 (6 bases). CDR1 is KGHSH, CDR2 LQKENI, per germline. V lost 1 base to trimming and J lost 8 bases, with 11 bases between them. This CDR3 has 13 amino acids.

The chain is built from TRBV21-1 and TRBJ1-6. TRBV21-1 is assigned pseudogene status. The CDR3 has 17 amino acids. The CDR3 loop reads CASSKGRPEVYNSPLHF. For the CDR3, the DNA is TGTGCCAGCAGCAAAGGGAGGCCAGAGGTCTATAATTCACCCCTCCACTTT.

The chain links TRBV5-4 to TRBJ2-3, with D maybe TRBD1 (6 bases). CDR1 is SGHNT and CDR2 is YYREEE in the germline V gene (reference sequence). Trimming removed 0 bases from V and 0 bases from J, with 11 bases in between. There are 16 residues in the CDR3. CDR3 loop: CASSLAGRGSTDTQYF. The DNA of the CDR3 is TGTGCCAGCAGCTTGGCGGGAAGGGGGAGCACAGATACGCAGTATTTT.

The rearrangement links TRBV19 to TRBJ2-1; 10 nucleotides line up with TRBD2. The CDR3 has 14 amino acids. V was clipped by 9 bases and J by 6 bases; unmatched bases: 8. CDR1 and CDR2 (germline): LNHDA, SQIVND (reference sequence). CDR3 region: CASTRAGGPNEQFF. In DNA form, the CDR3 reads TGTGCCAGCACCAGAGCGGGAGGGCCCAATGAGCAGTTCTTC.

This clone came up once. The chain employs TRBV29-1 and TRBJ2-3; the match to TRBD1 covers 7 bases. V lost 8 bases, J lost 2 bases, and 4 bases stayed unmatched. This CDR3 comprises 12 residues. Germline values: CDR1 SQVTM, CDR2 ANQGSEA. The CDR3 is CSSGQSTDTQYF. CDR3 bases: TGCAGCTCGGGACAGTCCACAGATACGCAGTATTTT.

This clone was seen only once. V usage is TRBV19 and J usage is TRBJ1-2; 8 bases agree with TRBD1. Germline V lookup: CDR1 LNHDA, CDR2 SQIVND (reference sequence). CDR3 length: 14 amino acids. V gave up 7 bases and J gave up 8 bases; unmatched junction bases: 12. CDR3 coding DNA: TGTGCCAGTACCCGCGCCACTTCAGGGGGCGGCTACACCTTC. This sequence encodes CASTRATSGGGYTF. The entire variable domain, with the rest obtained from reference TRBV19 and TRBJ1-2, is as follows: DGGITQSPKYLFRKEGQNVTLSCEQNLNHDAMYWYRQDPGQGLRLIYYSQIVNDFQKGDIAEGYSVSREKKESFPLTVTSAQKNPTAFYLCASTRATSGGGYTFGSGTRLTVV.

This clone was recorded a few times. The V call is TRBV18, the J call TRBJ1-5; weak D call: TRBD1 (6 bases). Germline CDR1 and CDR2: KGHSH and LQKENI. The CDR3 is made up of 15 amino acids. Trimming pared 4 bases from V and 0 bases from J, leaving 10 bases between. CDR3 region: CASSLQGNSNQPQHF. In DNA, the CDR3 is TGTGCCAGCTCACTACAGGGTAATAGCAATCAGCCCCAGCATTTT.

The chain uses TRBV7-9 and TRBJ1-6; 7 bases map to TRBD1. V lost 7 bases and J lost 9; bases outside the gene matches: 12. This CDR3 spans 15 amino acids. CDR1 and CDR2 from the germline V gene are SEHNR and FQNEAQ (reference sequence). CDR3 DNA: TGTGCCAGCACCGAAACAGGGGATGGGGCTTCACCCCTCCACTTT. Translating gives CASTETGDGASPLHF. The whole variable domain, remainder taken from reference TRBV7-9 and TRBJ1-6, is DTGVSQNPRHKITKRGQNVTFRCDPISEHNRLYWYRQTLGQGPEFLTYFQNEAQLEKSRLLSDRFSAERPKGSFSTLEIQRTEQGDSAMYLCASTETGDGASPLHFGNGTRLTVT.

The gene calls are TRBV5-1 and TRBJ2-3; tentatively, D is TRBD2 (6 bases). V was shortened by 4 bases and J by 7 bases, with 28 bases between the two germline ends. This CDR3 has 18 residues. The germline CDR1 and CDR2 sequences are SGHRS and YFSETQ. Written as DNA, the CDR3 is TGCGCCAGCAGCCTTACAGGATTGGCGGGATTGTCGTTGAATACGCAGTATTTT. Its translation is CASSLTGLAGLSLNTQYF.

The V gene is TRBV14, the J gene TRBJ2-7, with 7 bases lining up with TRBD2. The CDR3 consists of 15 residues. Germline CDR1 is SGHDN and CDR2 is FVKESK. The junction had 9 bases not matched to a gene; V was cut back by 4 bases and J by 3 bases. The CDR3 nucleotides are TGTGCCAGCAGCCTTATGGGGGGGAAGGACTACGAGCAGTACTTC. This sequence encodes CASSLMGGKDYEQYF.

The chain is built from TRBV24-1 and TRBJ2-1; 11 nucleotides line up with TRBD2. The V gene's germline CDR1 is KGHDR and CDR2 SFDVKD. V lost 0 bases, J lost 6 bases, and 6 bases stayed unmatched. This CDR3 spans 17 amino acids. In DNA form, the CDR3 reads TGTGCCACCAGTGATTTGGGTCCTAGCGGGAGGAGCAATGAGCAGTTCTTC. Amino acids: CATSDLGPSGRSNEQFF.

The table lists this clone with a count of one. V is TRBV6-5 and J is TRBJ2-2; 7 bases align to TRBD2. V trimming: 4 bases; J trimming: 5 bases; junction bases outside the gene matches: 10. The CDR3 loop spans 16 amino acids. Germline V gives CDR1 MNHEY, CDR2 SVGAGI. The CDR3: CASSFSGGGRTGELFF. The CDR3 nucleotides are TGTGCCAGCAGTTTCTCCGGGGGAGGGCGGACCGGGGAGCTGTTTTTT.

The rearrangement uses TRBV9 and TRBJ2-1; 8 positions match TRBD2. V shed 0 bases, J shed 2 bases, and the junction held 4 bases outside the gene matches. Germline V CDR1 and CDR2: SGDLS, YYNGEE. The CDR3 sequence is 16 residues long. CDR3 nucleotide sequence: TGTGCCAGCAGCGTAGATACTAGCGGAACCTACAATGAGCAGTTCTTC. Protein: CASSVDTSGTYNEQFF. Together with reference TRBV9 and TRBJ2-1, the CDR3 gives the full variable domain: DSGVTQTPKHLITATGQRVTLRCSPRSGDLSVYWYQQSLDQGLQFLIQYYNGEERAKGNILERFSAQQFPDLHSELNLSSLELGDSALYFCASSVDTSGTYNEQFFGPGTRLTVL.

In its sample, this clone was seen once. The chain links TRBV7-8 to TRBJ2-5; D ambiguous. Trimming left V 5 bases short and J 3 bases short, with 7 bases between. In germline, CDR1 is SGHVS, CDR2 FQNEAQ. The CDR3 is 12 residues long. The CDR3 DNA reads TGTGCCAGCAGCCATTCCGAAGAGACCCAGTACTTC. It specifies CASSHSEETQYF.

V is TRBV15 and J is TRBJ1-3; maybe TRBD1 (5 bases). The CDR3 totals 18 residues. V lost 0 bases and J lost 5, with 20 bases in between. CDR1 and CDR2 from the germline V gene are LNHNV and YYDKDF (reference sequence). CDR3 amino acids: CATSRDQVGREGRNTIYF. The CDR3 bases are TGTGCCACCAGCAGAGATCAGGTGGGCAGGGAAGGCAGAAACACCATATATTTT.

This sequence joins TRBV19 and TRBJ1-4; D is unclear. The CDR3 covers 15 residues. The V gene lost 5 bases and the J gene lost 3 bases, with 13 bases spanning the gap. Germline-derived CDR1 and CDR2 are LNHDA and SQIVND (reference sequence). The CDR3 sequence is CASSPAGVPNEKLFF. CDR3 DNA: TGTGCCAGTAGTCCTGCGGGAGTACCTAATGAAAAACTGTTTTTT.

The chain is built from TRBV5-5 and TRBJ1-2; TRBD1 aligns across 8 bases. Germline values: CDR1 SGHKS, CDR2 YYEKEE (reference sequence). This CDR3 comprises 13 residues. The V gene end was trimmed by 2 bases and the J gene end by 3 bases; junction bases not matched to a gene: 0. The CDR3 here is CASSLQGDYGYTF. For the CDR3, the DNA is TGTGCCAGCAGCTTACAGGGGGACTATGGCTACACCTTC.

The chain couples TRBV6-2 or TRBV6-3 to TRBJ1-4; tentative D call: TRBD1 (6 bases). This CDR3 is built from 14 residues. CDR1 and CDR2 from the germline V gene are MNHEY and SVGEGT. The germline V and J ends were trimmed by 4 bases and 8 bases, with 14 bases remaining between them. For the CDR3, the DNA is TGTGCCAGCAGTTCACGGGACACCCAGGAAAAACTGTTTTTT. Amino acids: CASSSRDTQEKLFF.

The V and J genes are TRBV7-9 and TRBJ2-7; 7 nucleotides agree with TRBD2. V gave up 3 bases and J gave up 3 bases; unmatched junction bases: 8. The germline V gene encodes CDR1 SEHNR and CDR2 FQNEAQ (reference sequence). This CDR3 comprises 15 residues. DNA of the CDR3: TGTGCCAGCAGCTTGGCTGCGGGAGCGATCTACGAGCAGTACTTC. This translates into CASSLAAGAIYEQYF.

The V and J genes are TRBV5-5 and TRBJ1-1; D is uncertain. Germline V lookup: CDR1 SGHKS, CDR2 YYEKEE (reference sequence). This CDR3 is built from 13 residues. Trimming removed 0 bases at V and 3 bases at J, with 6 bases between. CDR3 in amino acids: CASSLVPDTEAFF. The CDR3 nucleotides are TGTGCCAGCAGCTTGGTGCCGGACACTGAAGCTTTCTTT.

V usage is TRBV29-1 and J usage is TRBJ2-3; 11 bases match TRBD2. There are 18 residues in the CDR3. Trimming cost V 0 bases and J 1 base; bases outside gene matches: 9. The V gene's germline CDR1 is SQVTM and CDR2 ANQGSEA. In nucleotides, the CDR3 is TGCAGCGTTGAAGACGTCGGGCTAGCGGGAGGCCGCACAGATACGCAGTATTTT. Encoded protein: CSVEDVGLAGGRTDTQYF.

The J gene is TRBJ2-3, the V gene TRBV29-1, with TRBD2 matching 7 bases. Trimming took 4 bases from V and 6 from J; bases not matched to a gene: 13. The germline V gene encodes CDR1 SQVTM and CDR2 ANQGSEA. CDR3 length: 15 residues. The CDR3: CSVAGGRREGDTQYF. The DNA of the CDR3 is TGCAGCGTTGCCGGGGGGAGGCGGGAAGGCGATACGCAGTATTTT.

The chain has TRBV27 and TRBJ2-2, with 8 nucleotides matching TRBD2. This CDR3 is 15 amino acids long. From germline, CDR1 is MNHEY and CDR2 SMNVEV (reference sequence). J gave up 0 bases and V 10 bases, and 7 bases lay outside the gene matches. In DNA form, the CDR3 reads TGTGCCACCGGGAGGGGCGCCGCGAACACCGGGGAGCTGTTTTTT. Amino acid sequence: CATGRGAANTGELFF.

The genes are TRBV19 and TRBJ2-2; possible D gene TRBD2, 6 bases. The germline V gene encodes CDR1 LNHDA and CDR2 SQIVND (reference sequence). The V end was cut by 5 bases, the J end by 7 bases, with 20 bases between. CDR3 size: 16 residues. CDR3 residues: CASSSRGIAGSGELFF. The CDR3, as DNA: TGTGCCAGTAGTTCCCGGGGGATAGCAGGCAGCGGGGAGCTGTTTTTT.

This clone appeared a few times. The chain joins TRBV19 to TRBJ2-7; tentatively, D is TRBD2 (6 bases). The V and J ends lost 3 bases and 0 bases respectively, with 12 bases between them. Germline assignment: CDR1 LNHDA and CDR2 SQIVND (reference sequence). This CDR3 is 15 amino acids long. The CDR3 region is CASSIGTESSYEQYF. The CDR3 DNA follows: TGTGCCAGTAGTATCGGGACTGAGAGCTCCTACGAGCAGTACTTC.

V gene TRBV7-9 combines with J gene TRBJ1-4, with 8 bases identical to TRBD1. This CDR3 is built from 17 residues. V gave up 3 bases and J gave up 2 bases; unmatched junction bases: 8. Germline V gives CDR1 SEHNR, CDR2 FQNEAQ (reference sequence). The CDR3 region is CASSFGQGGRTNEKLFF. CDR3 nucleotide sequence: TGTGCCAGCAGCTTTGGACAGGGCGGCCGTACTAATGAAAAACTGTTTTTT.

The rearrangement joins TRBV9 to TRBJ2-1; the match to TRBD2 covers 8 bases. V lost 1 base, J lost 3 bases, and 0 bases stayed unmatched. Germline-derived CDR1 and CDR2 are SGDLS and YYNGEE. This CDR3 is built from 14 residues. The CDR3 loop is CASSVREGYNEQFF. The CDR3 DNA reads TGTGCCAGCAGCGTACGGGAGGGCTACAATGAGCAGTTCTTC.

The chain couples TRBV24-1 to TRBJ2-7; possibly TRBD2 for D (5 bases). V was pared by 1 base and J by 1 base, with 13 bases between. The CDR3 length is 16 residues. CDR1 and CDR2 from the germline V gene are KGHDR and SFDVKD. CDR3 amino acids: CATSDLAEIQSYEQYF. DNA for the CDR3: TGTGCCACCAGTGATTTAGCGGAGATTCAGTCCTACGAGCAGTACTTC.